This T cell receptor beta chain came from a study of T cell repertoires in cytomegalovirus infection. About the research overall: Recently identified HLA-C-restricted CMV epitopes and well-studied HLA-B-restricted CMV epitopes were used by the study. Study-level points and caveats: Clonotypes of TCR beta that were HLA-C-restricted and CMV-specific dominated the ex vivo response. Individuals carrying CMV plus the relevant HLA were identified by cumulative frequency of public TCR beta families.

A note on this clonotype: Its antigen remains unidentified.

The CDR3 runs to 14 residues. V lost 4 bases, J lost 8 bases, and 15 bases lay in between. Germline V gene data show CDR1 as MNHGY and CDR2 as SAAAGT. TCRdb ran MiXCR on the reads and lists one entry per CDR3 protein. The sample records roughly 920,000 distinct CDR3 sequences, about a third being singletons. The sequencing here drew on cultured CD8+ T cells from PBMCs, taken from culture after CMV antigen stimulation. The TCR sequence derives from a human donor in good health (CMV status not recorded). Some clones in this sample may be carry-over from other donors' samples. The chain recombines TRBV6-8 with TRBJ2-1; D is possibly TRBD1 (6 bases). Here the CDR3 reads CASSFFQGSYEQFF. CDR3 DNA: TGTGCCAGCAGTTTCTTTCAGGGGAGTTATGAGCAGTTCTTC.